These T cell receptor beta chains were read from a single sample in a study of shared T cell receptors in the human thymus. Only in-frame clones appear in the TCRdb table, and some are missing; sequencing was by immunoSEQ multiplex PCR. Here the sample spans 500,000 to 750,000 clones, over 75% being singletons. These data also formed part of another study, on human thymus T cells.

Sequencing was carried out using thymocytes. The origin of the receptors is a boy under two years old with a congenital heart defect. Both conserved end residues are trimmed from each CDR3. For some rows the clone size is stated as once, few or many, or as a class when expanded; others skip it.

TRBJ2-2,.,14,TRBV9,ASSHSRTGNTGELF
TRBJ2-1,.,20,TRBV27,ASSLEGPSGRGAVSSYNEQF
TRBJ1-2,.,15,TRBV4-2,ASSQDGDTLYPIGYT
TRBJ2-7,.,11,TRBV6-5,ASSRTGTGEQY
TRBJ2-3,.,12,TRBV6-5,ASSYGGTTDTQY
TRBJ2-3,.,11,TRBV7-3,ASSLGTPDTQY
TRBJ2-1,.,12,TRBV6-1,ASSAPGARNEQF
TRBJ2-5,.,12,TRBV27,ASSVAGGLETQY
TRBJ2-1,.,12,TRBV7-9,ASSLLTSGDEQF
TRBJ2-5,.,12,TRBV5-4,ASSLVGTKETQY
TRBJ2-2,.,9,TRBV20-1,SARCGGELF
TRBJ2-7,.,13,TRBV6-4,ASNRDRGIYYEQY
TRBJ2-3,.,15,TRBV5-1,ASSLWIEAGGTDTQY
TRBJ2-7,.,14,TRBV19,ASSIGGGQGTYEQY
TRBJ2-2,.,11,TRBV2,ASRAFAAGELF
TRBJ2-7,once,13,TRBV18,ASSPSNRGSYEQY
TRBJ1-2,.,12,TRBV27,ASSLEGATYGYT
TRBJ1-1,.,11,TRBV18,ASSPLPDTEAF
TRBJ1-4,.,12,TRBV7-7,ASSPGGSGEKLF
TRBJ2-7,.,14,TRBV11-2,ASSSGVGGATYEQY
TRBJ1-1,.,14,TRBV30,AWLSGQPFMNTEAF
TRBJ2-1,.,15,TRBV28,ASSPSWRREGPDEQF
TRBJ1-6,few,15,TRBV7-8,ASSPDRSPEGNSPLH
TRBJ2-7,.,12,TRBV6-5,ASRTGTGIYEQY
TRBJ2-3,.,13,TRBV5-1,ASSLKGESTDTQY
TRBJ1-2,.,11,TRBV7-9,ASSSDRENGYT
TRBJ2-7,.,13,TRBV7-9,ASSPPGQESYEQY
TRBJ2-1,.,11,TRBV12-1,ASRGTSKNEQF
TRBJ2-2,.,12,TRBV5-5,ASSETQGTGELF
TRBJ2-1,once,13,TRBV7-2,ASSLVALAEVEQF
TRBJ2-5,.,16,TRBV12-5,ASGSSPPGTGKEETQY
TRBJ1-1,.,11,TRBV7-2,ASSLVTGAEAF
TRBJ2-1,.,15,TRBV4-3,ASSQVAGLAAANEQF
TRBJ1-5,.,14,TRBV18,ASSDTGLHSNQPQH
TRBJ2-7,.,13,TRBV14,ASSQAGTVSYEQY